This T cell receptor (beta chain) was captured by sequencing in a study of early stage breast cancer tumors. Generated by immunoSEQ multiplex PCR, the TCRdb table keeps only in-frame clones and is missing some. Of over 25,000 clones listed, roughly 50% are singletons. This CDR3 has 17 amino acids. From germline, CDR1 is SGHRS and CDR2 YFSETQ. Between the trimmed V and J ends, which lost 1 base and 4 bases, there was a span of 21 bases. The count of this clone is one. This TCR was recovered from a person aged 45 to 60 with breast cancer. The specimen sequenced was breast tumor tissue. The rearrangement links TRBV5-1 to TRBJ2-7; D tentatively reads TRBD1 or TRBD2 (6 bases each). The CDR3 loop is CASSLNPRGGLLYEQYF. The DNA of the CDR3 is TGCGCCAGCAGCTTGAACCCCCGAGGGGGGCTTCTTTACGAGCAGTACTTC. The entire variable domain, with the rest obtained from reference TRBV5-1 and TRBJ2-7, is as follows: KAGVTQTPRYLIKTRGQQVTLSCSPISGHRSVSWYQQTPGQGLQFLFEYFSETQRNKGNFPGRFSGRQFSNSRSEMNVSTLELGDSALYLCASSLNPRGGLLYEQYFGPGTRLTVT.